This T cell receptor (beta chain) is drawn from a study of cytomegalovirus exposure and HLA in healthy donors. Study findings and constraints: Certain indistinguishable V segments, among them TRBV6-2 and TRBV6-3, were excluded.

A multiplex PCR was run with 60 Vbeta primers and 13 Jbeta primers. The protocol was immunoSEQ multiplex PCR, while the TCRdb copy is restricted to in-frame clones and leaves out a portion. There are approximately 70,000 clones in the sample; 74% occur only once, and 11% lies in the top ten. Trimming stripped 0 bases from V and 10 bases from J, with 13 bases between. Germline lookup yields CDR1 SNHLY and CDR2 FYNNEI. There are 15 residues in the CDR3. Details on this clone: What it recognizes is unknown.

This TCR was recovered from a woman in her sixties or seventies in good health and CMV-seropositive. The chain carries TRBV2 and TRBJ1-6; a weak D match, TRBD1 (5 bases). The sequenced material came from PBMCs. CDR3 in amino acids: CASSEARGGGSPLHF. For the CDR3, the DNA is TGTGCCAGCAGTGAAGCGAGGGGAGGCGGCTCACCCCTCCACTTT.